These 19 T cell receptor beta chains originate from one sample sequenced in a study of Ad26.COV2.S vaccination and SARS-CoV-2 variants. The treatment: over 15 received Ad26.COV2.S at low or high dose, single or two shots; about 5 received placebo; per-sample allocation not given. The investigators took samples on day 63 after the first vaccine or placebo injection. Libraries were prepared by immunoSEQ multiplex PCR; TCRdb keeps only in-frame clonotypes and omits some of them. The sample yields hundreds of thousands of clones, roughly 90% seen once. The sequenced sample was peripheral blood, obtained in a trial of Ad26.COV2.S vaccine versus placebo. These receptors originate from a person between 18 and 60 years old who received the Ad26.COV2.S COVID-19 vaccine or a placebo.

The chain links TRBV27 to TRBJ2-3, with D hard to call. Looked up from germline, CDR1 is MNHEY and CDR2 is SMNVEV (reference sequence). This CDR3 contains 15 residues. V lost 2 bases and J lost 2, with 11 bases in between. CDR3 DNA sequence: TGTGCCAGCAGTTTAAACGGAATAAACACAGATACGCAGTATTTT. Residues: CASSLNGINTDTQYF.

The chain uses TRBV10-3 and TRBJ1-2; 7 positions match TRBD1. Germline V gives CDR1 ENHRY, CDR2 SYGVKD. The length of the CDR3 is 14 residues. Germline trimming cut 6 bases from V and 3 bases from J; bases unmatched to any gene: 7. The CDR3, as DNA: TGTGCCATCAGACCGACAGGGTCTGACTATGGCTACACCTTC. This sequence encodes CAIRPTGSDYGYTF.

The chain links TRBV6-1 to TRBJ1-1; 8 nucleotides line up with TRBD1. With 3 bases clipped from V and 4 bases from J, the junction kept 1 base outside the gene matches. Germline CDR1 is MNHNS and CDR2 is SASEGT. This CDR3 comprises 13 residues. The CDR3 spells CASSDTGGTEAFF. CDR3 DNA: TGTGCCAGCAGTGACACAGGGGGCACTGAAGCTTTCTTT.

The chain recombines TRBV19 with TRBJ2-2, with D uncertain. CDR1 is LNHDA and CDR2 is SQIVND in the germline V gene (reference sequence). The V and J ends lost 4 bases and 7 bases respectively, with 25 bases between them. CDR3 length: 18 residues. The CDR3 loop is CASSKAKVTPSGSGELFF. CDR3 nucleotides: TGTGCCAGTAGTAAGGCAAAGGTTACTCCTTCTGGTAGCGGGGAGCTGTTTTTT.

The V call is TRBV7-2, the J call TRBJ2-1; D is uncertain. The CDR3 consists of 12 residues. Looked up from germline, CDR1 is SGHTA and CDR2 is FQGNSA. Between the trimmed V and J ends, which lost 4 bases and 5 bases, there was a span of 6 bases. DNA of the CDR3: TGTGCCAGCAGCTCCCGTCACAATGAGCAGTTCTTC. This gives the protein CASSSRHNEQFF.

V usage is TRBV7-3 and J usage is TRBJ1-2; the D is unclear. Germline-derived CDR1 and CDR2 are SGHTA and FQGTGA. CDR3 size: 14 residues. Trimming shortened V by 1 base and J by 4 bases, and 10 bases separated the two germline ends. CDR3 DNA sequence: TGTGCCAGCAGCTTAAATGGGGAACGCTATGGCTACACCTTC. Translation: CASSLNGERYGYTF.

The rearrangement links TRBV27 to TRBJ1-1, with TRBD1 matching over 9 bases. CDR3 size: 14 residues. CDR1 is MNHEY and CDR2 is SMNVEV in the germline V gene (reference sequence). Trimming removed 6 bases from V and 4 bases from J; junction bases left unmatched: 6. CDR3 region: CASRLTGGGTEAFF. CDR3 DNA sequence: TGTGCCAGCAGATTGACAGGGGGAGGCACTGAAGCTTTCTTT.

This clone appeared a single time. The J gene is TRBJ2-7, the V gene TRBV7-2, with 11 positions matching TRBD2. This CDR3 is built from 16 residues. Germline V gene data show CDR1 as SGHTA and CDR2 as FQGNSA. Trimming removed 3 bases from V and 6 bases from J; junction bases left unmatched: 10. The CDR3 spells CASSFLAGGPQGEQYF. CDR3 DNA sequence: TGTGCCAGCAGCTTTCTAGCGGGGGGACCACAAGGCGAGCAGTACTTC.

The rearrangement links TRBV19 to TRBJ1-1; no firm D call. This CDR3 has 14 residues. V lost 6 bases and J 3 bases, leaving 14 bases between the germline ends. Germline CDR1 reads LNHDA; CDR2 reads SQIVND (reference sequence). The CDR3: CASSRDAGHTEAFF. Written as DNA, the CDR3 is TGTGCCAGTAGCAGAGACGCAGGTCACACTGAAGCTTTCTTT. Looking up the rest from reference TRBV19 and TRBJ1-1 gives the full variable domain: DGGITQSPKYLFRKEGQNVTLSCEQNLNHDAMYWYRQDPGQGLRLIYYSQIVNDFQKGDIAEGYSVSREKKESFPLTVTSAQKNPTAFYLCASSRDAGHTEAFFGQGTRLTVV.

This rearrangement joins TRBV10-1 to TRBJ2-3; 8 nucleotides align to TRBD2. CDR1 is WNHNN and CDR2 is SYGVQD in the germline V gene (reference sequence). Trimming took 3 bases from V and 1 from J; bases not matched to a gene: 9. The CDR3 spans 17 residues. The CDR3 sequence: CASSERRLAQGTDTQYF. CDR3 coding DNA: TGCGCCAGCAGTGAACGGAGACTAGCGCAAGGCACAGATACGCAGTATTTT.

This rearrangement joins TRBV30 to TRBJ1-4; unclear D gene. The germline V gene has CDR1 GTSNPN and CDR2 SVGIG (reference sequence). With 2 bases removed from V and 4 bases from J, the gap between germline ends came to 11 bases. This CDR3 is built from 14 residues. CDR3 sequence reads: CAWSLGHGNEKLFF. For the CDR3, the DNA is TGTGCCTGGAGTTTAGGGCACGGTAATGAAAAACTGTTTTTT.

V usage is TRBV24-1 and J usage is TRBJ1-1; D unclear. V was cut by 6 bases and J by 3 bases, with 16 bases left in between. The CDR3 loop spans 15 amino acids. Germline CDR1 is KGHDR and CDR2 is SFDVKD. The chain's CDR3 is CATSTSSGVDTEAFF. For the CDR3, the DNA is TGTGCCACCAGTACGTCTTCCGGCGTGGACACTGAAGCTTTCTTT.

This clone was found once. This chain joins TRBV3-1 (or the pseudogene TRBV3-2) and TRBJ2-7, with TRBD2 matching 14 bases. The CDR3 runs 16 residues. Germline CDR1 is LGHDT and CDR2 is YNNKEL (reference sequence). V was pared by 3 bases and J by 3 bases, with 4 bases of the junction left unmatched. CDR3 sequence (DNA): TGTGCCAGCAGCCACGGACTAGCGGGGGGCGGCTACGAGCAGTACTTC. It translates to CASSHGLAGGGYEQYF.

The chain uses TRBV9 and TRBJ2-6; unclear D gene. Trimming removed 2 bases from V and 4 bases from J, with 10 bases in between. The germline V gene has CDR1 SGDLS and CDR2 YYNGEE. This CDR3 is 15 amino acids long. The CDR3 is CASSVGPDGANVLTF. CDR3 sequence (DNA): TGTGCCAGCAGCGTTGGTCCGGACGGGGCCAACGTCCTGACTTTC.

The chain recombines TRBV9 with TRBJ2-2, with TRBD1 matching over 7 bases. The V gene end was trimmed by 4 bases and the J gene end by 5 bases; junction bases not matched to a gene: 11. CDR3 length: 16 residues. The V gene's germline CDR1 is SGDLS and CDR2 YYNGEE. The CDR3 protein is CASSSEEDRRTGELFF. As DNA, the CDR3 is TGTGCCAGCAGCTCTGAGGAGGACAGGAGGACCGGGGAGCTGTTTTTT.

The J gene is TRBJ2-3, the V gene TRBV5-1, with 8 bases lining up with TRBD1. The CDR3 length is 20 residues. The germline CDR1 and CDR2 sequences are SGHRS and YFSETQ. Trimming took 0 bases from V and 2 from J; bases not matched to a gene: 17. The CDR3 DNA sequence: TGCGCCAGCAGCTTGGCTCCGAAGGGGTCAGGGGGCCAAATCACAGATACGCAGTATTTT. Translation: CASSLAPKGSGGQITDTQYF.

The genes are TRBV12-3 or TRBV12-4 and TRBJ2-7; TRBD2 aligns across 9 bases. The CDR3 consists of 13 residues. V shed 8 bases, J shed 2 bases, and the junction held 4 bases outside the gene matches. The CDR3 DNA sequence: TGTGCCAGCTCCGGACTAGCGCCCTACGAGCAGTACTTC. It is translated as CASSGLAPYEQYF.

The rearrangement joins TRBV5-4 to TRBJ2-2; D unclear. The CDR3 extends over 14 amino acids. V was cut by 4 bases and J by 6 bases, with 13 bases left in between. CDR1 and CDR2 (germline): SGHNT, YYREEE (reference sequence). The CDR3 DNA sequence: TGTGCCAGCAGCCTCGGGCAGGCCTCCGGGGAGCTGTTTTTT. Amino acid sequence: CASSLGQASGELFF.

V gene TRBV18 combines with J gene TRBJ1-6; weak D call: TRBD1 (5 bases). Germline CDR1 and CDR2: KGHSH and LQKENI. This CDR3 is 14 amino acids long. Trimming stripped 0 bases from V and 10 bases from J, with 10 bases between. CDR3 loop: CASSPPPGQSPLHF. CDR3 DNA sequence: TGTGCCAGCTCACCACCGCCAGGGCAATCACCCCTCCACTTT. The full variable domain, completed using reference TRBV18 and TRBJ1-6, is NAGVMQNPRHLVRRRGQEARLRCSPMKGHSHVYWYRQLPEEGLKFMVYLQKENIIDESGMPKERFSAEFPKEGPSILRIQQVVRGDSAAYFCASSPPPGQSPLHFGNGTRLTVT.